This T cell receptor beta chain was observed in a study of blood T cell repertoires in COVID-19. Study overall: T cells, B-cell-depleted T cells, or PBMCs provided the cDNA or gDNA that served as material.

After removal of 6 bases from V and 7 bases from J, the junction contained 11 bases not matched to a gene. The CDR3 is made up of 14 amino acids. Germline V gene sequence: CDR1 MDHEN, CDR2 SYDVKM. Original analysis: Amplification with reference gene primers provided the estimates of nucleated cell counts. Profiling relied on immunoSEQ multiplex PCR, and the TCRdb table lists in-frame clones only, not all of them. D and trimming were read from the DNA, whereas the V and J calls and clone size are those reported in that table. Seen here are 150,000 to 200,000 clones, 81% observed once, and the top ten hold 8% to 13%.

The chain uses TRBV28 and TRBJ1-2, with TRBD1 matching 7 bases. The TCR was taken from a man between 60 and 70 years old with active or convalescent COVID-19. The material sequenced was peripheral blood. This chain's CDR3 is CASSKLQGSSGYTF. CDR3 coding DNA: TGTGCCAGCAGCAAACTACAGGGGAGTAGTGGCTACACCTTC.